In its sample, the clone carrying this TCR beta chain was seen a few times. The data were taken from a study of blood T cells in healthy people across ages. For the second PCR, which ran for about 6 to 12 cycles, a sample-barcoded 5' primer and a J-beta primer mix were used. TCRdb reanalysed the 5' RACE reads using MiXCR and keeps one entry per CDR3 protein. The data contain approximately 1,700,000 distinct CDR3 sequences, around 40% of them singletons. This CDR3 region has 12 residues. V lost 3 bases, J lost 3 bases, and 1 base stayed unmatched. CDR1 is DFQATT, CDR2 SNEGSKA, per germline (reference sequence).

The specimen was blood. The sequence was obtained from a human donor in good health. This chain connects TRBV20-1 to TRBJ1-2, with TRBD1 matching over 7 bases. The CDR3 DNA follows: TGCAGTGCTAGGGGACAGCACTATGGCTACACCTTC. This translates into CSARGQHYGYTF.